These 19 T cell receptor beta chains were all obtained from the same sample, sequenced in a study of blood T cell repertoires in COVID-19. Sequenced by immunoSEQ multiplex PCR; TCRdb stores in-frame clones only, minus some. The profile covers some 270,000 clones, with roughly 86% appearing a single time and 1.5% to 2% taken by the ten largest. Sequenced input: PBMCs or T cells enriched from blood (not recorded which). All receptors come from a woman aged 55-70 years who had recovered from COVID-19.

The gene calls are TRBV28 and TRBJ2-6, with 8 bases aligning to TRBD1. V lost 2 bases and J lost 3; bases outside the gene matches: 3. The CDR3 sequence is 16 residues long. Germline assignment: CDR1 MDHEN and CDR2 SYDVKM. Written as DNA, the CDR3 is TGTGCCAGCAGTTTACCAGGGGGCGTTGGGGCCAACGTCCTGACTTTC. Encoded protein: CASSLPGGVGANVLTF.

The V and J genes are TRBV6-5 and TRBJ1-4, with 7 nucleotides matching TRBD1. V lost 5 bases and J lost 6; bases outside the gene matches: 6. The CDR3 totals 14 residues. Germline CDR1 and CDR2: MNHEY and SVGAGI. The CDR3 DNA follows: TGTGCCAGCAGTAAACAGGGGCTGGATGAAAAACTGTTTTTT. Protein product: CASSKQGLDEKLFF.

The chain couples TRBV5-1 to TRBJ1-3; 12 bases map to TRBD1. Losses at the gene ends were 4 bases for V and 0 bases for J; bases not matched to a gene: 11. The germline gives CDR1 SGHRS, CDR2 YFSETQ. This CDR3 is built from 19 residues. The CDR3 DNA follows: TGCGCCAGCAGCCGCCGATCCGGGACAGGGGGCATCTCTGGAAACACCATATATTTT. Its translation: CASSRRSGTGGISGNTIYF.

The chain joins TRBV20-1 to TRBJ2-5; D perhaps matches TRBD1 (6 bases). The CDR3 runs to 14 residues. Deletions cut 3 bases from V and 5 bases from J, with 16 bases between. Per the germline V gene, CDR1 is DFQATT and CDR2 is SNEGSKA (reference sequence). The CDR3 here is CSASPGEGVETQYF. In nucleotides, the CDR3 is TGCAGTGCTAGTCCAGGGGAAGGTGTGGAGACCCAGTACTTC.

The CDR3 region is CASSWDRDQPQHF. The CDR3 DNA follows: TGTGCCAGCAGCTGGGACAGAGATCAGCCCCAGCATTTT. V gene TRBV28 combines with J gene TRBJ1-5; 7 nucleotides align to TRBD1. This CDR3 contains 13 residues. The V segment lost 6 bases and the J segment 5 bases; nucleotides outside the gene matches: 4. CDR1 MDHEN and CDR2 SYDVKM come from the germline V gene. Complete variable domain (other parts from reference TRBV28 and TRBJ1-5): DVKVTQSSRYLVKRTGEKVFLECVQDMDHENMFWYRQDPGLGLRLIYFSYDVKMKEKGDIPEGYSVSREKKERFSLILESASTNQTSMYLCASSWDRDQPQHFGDGTRLSIL.

The genes are TRBV7-6 and TRBJ1-2; 7 nucleotides agree with TRBD1. The CDR3 sequence is 14 residues long. V was clipped by 4 bases and J by 8 bases; unmatched bases: 10. Germline V CDR1 and CDR2: SGHVS, FNYEAQ. In DNA form, the CDR3 reads TGTGCCAGCAGCTCGCAAACAGGGGCGCAAGGCTACACCTTC. Protein product: CASSSQTGAQGYTF.

The gene calls are TRBV9 and TRBJ2-5; the D is unclear. Between the trimmed V and J ends, which lost 0 bases and 2 bases, there was a span of 11 bases. This CDR3 spans 15 amino acids. Germline V CDR1 and CDR2: SGDLS, YYNGEE. CDR3 nucleotides: TGTGCCAGCAGCGTAGGAGTCACTTCTCAAGAGACCCAGTACTTC. It is translated as CASSVGVTSQETQYF. Together with reference TRBV9 and TRBJ2-5, the CDR3 gives the full variable domain: DSGVTQTPKHLITATGQRVTLRCSPRSGDLSVYWYQQSLDQGLQFLIQYYNGEERAKGNILERFSAQQFPDLHSELNLSSLELGDSALYFCASSVGVTSQETQYFGPGTRLLVL.

The rearrangement joins TRBV5-1 to TRBJ1-3; D call uncertain. V dropped 0 bases and J dropped 3 bases, with 10 bases sitting between them. Germline CDR1 SGHRS, CDR2 YFSETQ. The CDR3 covers 15 residues. CDR3 in DNA: TGCGCCAGCAGCTTGGCCCTACAGAGTGGAAACACCATATATTTT. Protein sequence: CASSLALQSGNTIYF.

With regard to this clone: The CDR3 ends on some other residue instead of the conserved phenylalanine or tryptophan, so this is likely a read error. No DNA is shown, since the ends of the CDR3 on it are uncertain; the CDR3 is the one TCRdb lists. V and J are TRBV10-3 and TRBJ1-2. Per the germline V gene, CDR1 is ENHRY and CDR2 is SYGVKD. With termini counted, the CDR3 has 8 amino acids. This CDR3 is CAISAPLY.

This rearrangement joins TRBV7-8 to TRBJ1-4; 10 nucleotides agree with TRBD1. CDR1 and CDR2 from the germline V gene are SGHVS and FQNEAQ. J was trimmed by 7 bases and V by 4 bases; bases with no gene match: 6. The CDR3 length is 15 residues. DNA of the CDR3: TGTGCCAGCAGCTCTGACCGGGACAGGGGTGAAAAACTGTTTTTT. Translating it yields CASSSDRDRGEKLFF.

The chain carries TRBV7-3 and TRBJ1-5, with no clear D. V lost 0 bases and J 5 bases, leaving 5 bases between the germline ends. The CDR3 runs 13 residues. Germline CDR1 and CDR2: SGHTA and FQGTGA. CDR3 amino acids: CASSLTPDQPQHF. In nucleotides, the CDR3 is TGTGCCAGCAGCTTAACTCCGGATCAGCCCCAGCATTTT.

The chain links TRBV14 to TRBJ2-1, with TRBD1 as a possible D gene (6 bases). Deletions cut 2 bases from V and 16 bases from J, with 18 bases between. The CDR3 extends over 13 amino acids. CDR1 SGHDN and CDR2 FVKESK come from the germline V gene. The CDR3 DNA reads as TGTGCCAGCAGCCAAAGTCCCGGACAGTTTAGTTTCTTC. Its translation is CASSQSPGQFSFF.

The rearrangement links TRBV7-3 to TRBJ1-1, with D unresolved. Trimming took off 5 bases at V and 8 bases at J, with 9 bases between the two ends. The CDR3 runs 11 residues. The germline gives CDR1 SGHTA, CDR2 FQGTGA. CDR3 bases: TGTGCCAGCAGCCGCGGCGGGGAAGCTTTCTTT. It specifies CASSRGGEAFF.

The J gene is TRBJ1-2, the V gene TRBV28; D is perhaps TRBD1 (6 bases). The germline V and J ends were trimmed by 2 bases and 4 bases, with 14 bases remaining between them. Germline V CDR1 and CDR2: MDHEN, SYDVKM. CDR3 length: 15 amino acids. CDR3 nucleotide sequence: TGTGCCAGCAGTTTAAGGGACCGCAGGGGCTATGGCTACACCTTC. Its protein is CASSLRDRRGYGYTF.

The CDR3 DNA reads TGTGCCAGCAGTCTATCAATCCAAGAGACCCAGTACTTC. It yields the protein CASSLSIQETQYF. The chain links TRBV28 to TRBJ2-5; D gene ambiguous. Trimming took 5 bases from V and 1 from J, leaving 8 bases between them. This CDR3 is built from 13 residues. Germline CDR1 is MDHEN and CDR2 is SYDVKM. The full variable domain, its missing parts supplied by reference TRBV28 and TRBJ2-5, is DVKVTQSSRYLVKRTGEKVFLECVQDMDHENMFWYRQDPGLGLRLIYFSYDVKMKEKGDIPEGYSVSREKKERFSLILESASTNQTSMYLCASSLSIQETQYFGPGTRLLVL.

As to this clone: The sample contains more than one DNA sequence encoding this CDR3. This chain connects TRBV27 to TRBJ1-1; 7 positions match TRBD1. This CDR3 has 14 amino acids. CDR1 and CDR2 from the germline V gene are MNHEY and SMNVEV (reference sequence). J gave up 1 base and V 6 bases, and 5 bases lay outside the gene matches. The CDR3 loop reads CASSLDRTNTEAFF. The CDR3 region has the DNA TGTGCCAGCAGCTTGGACAGGACGAACACTGAAGCTTTCTTT.

V gene TRBV7-3 combines with J gene TRBJ1-1; D gene unclear. V lost 3 bases and J 1 base, leaving 3 bases between the germline ends. Germline V gene data show CDR1 as SGHTA and CDR2 as FQGTGA. This CDR3 has 12 residues. The CDR3 DNA reads as TGTGCCAGCAGCTTCGGGAACACTGAAGCTTTCTTT. It codes for CASSFGNTEAFF.

The chain links TRBV5-1 to TRBJ2-3; 13 bases align to TRBD2. Germline CDR1 is SGHRS and CDR2 is YFSETQ. The ends lost 7 bases at V and 7 bases at J; junction bases unmatched: 12. The CDR3 covers 16 residues. The CDR3 spells CASRPRLAGGSNTQYF. Written as DNA, the CDR3 is TGCGCCAGCCGGCCGAGACTAGCGGGGGGTTCCAATACGCAGTATTTT.

The J gene is TRBJ1-2, the V gene TRBV19, with D tentatively TRBD1 (6 bases). Trimming removed 8 bases from V and 4 bases from J, with 11 bases in between. This CDR3 region has 12 residues. CDR1 and CDR2 from the germline V gene are LNHDA and SQIVND (reference sequence). In nucleotides, the CDR3 is TGTGCCAGTCGGACAGATCCCTATGGCTACACCTTC. Its protein is CASRTDPYGYTF. Together with reference TRBV19 and TRBJ1-2, the CDR3 gives the full variable domain: DGGITQSPKYLFRKEGQNVTLSCEQNLNHDAMYWYRQDPGQGLRLIYYSQIVNDFQKGDIAEGYSVSREKKESFPLTVTSAQKNPTAFYLCASRTDPYGYTFGSGTRLTVV.